This T cell receptor beta chain was recorded in a study of blood T cell repertoires in COVID-19. For the study at large: Whether acute or convalescent, the COVID-19 samples came from the United States, Italy and Spain. PBMCs, B-cell-depleted T cells, or T cells provided the cDNA or gDNA that made up the material.

With 2 bases removed from V and 3 bases from J, the gap between germline ends came to 10 bases. Germline CDR1 reads SGHRS; CDR2 reads YFSETQ. The CDR3 is made up of 14 amino acids. The study drew participants aged about 18 to 89 years from around 24 US areas. Source study methods: Using reference gene primer amplification, nucleated cell counts were estimated. Data came from immunoSEQ multiplex PCR; TCRdb stores just in-frame clones and leaves some out. V and J calls and clone size come straight from that table; D and trimming were deduced from the DNA. The table shows 230,000 or so clones, with about 91% occurring only once.

The gene calls are TRBV5-1 and TRBJ2-3; D perhaps matches TRBD1 (6 bases). Sequences were obtained from PBMCs or T cells enriched from blood (not recorded which). This clonotype was obtained from a woman aged 40 to 50 with acute COVID-19. The CDR3 DNA sequence: TGCGCCAGCAGCTTCAACAGGGATACAGATACGCAGTATTTT. It specifies CASSFNRDTDTQYF.